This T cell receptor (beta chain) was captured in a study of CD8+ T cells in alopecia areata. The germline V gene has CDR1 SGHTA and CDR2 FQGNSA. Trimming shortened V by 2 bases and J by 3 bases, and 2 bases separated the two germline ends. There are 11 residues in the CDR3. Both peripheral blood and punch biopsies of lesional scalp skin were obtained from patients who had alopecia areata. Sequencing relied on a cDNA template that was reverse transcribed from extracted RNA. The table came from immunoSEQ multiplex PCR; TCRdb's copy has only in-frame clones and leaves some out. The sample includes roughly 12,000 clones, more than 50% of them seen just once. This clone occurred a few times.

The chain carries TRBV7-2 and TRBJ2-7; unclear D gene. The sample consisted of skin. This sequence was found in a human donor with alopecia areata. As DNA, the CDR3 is TGTGCCAGCAGCTTATACTACGAGCAGTACTTC. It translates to CASSLYYEQYF.